The rows below give T cell receptor beta chains drawn from one sample of a study. TCRdb used MiXCR to reprocess the RT-PCR reads, holding one entry per CDR3 protein. The profile shows about 700,000 distinct CDR3 sequences, approximately 15% of them singletons. Sequencing was carried out using memory CD4+ T cells from blood. The receptors stem from a female donor in good health, serving as a healthy control. The CDR3 runs from the conserved cysteine through the conserved F or W. The D gene is left open where the match is weak. Size tells how often a clone was seen (once, few, many) or the class of an expanded clone, and some rows leave it out.

V gene,clone size,J gene,D gene,CDR3 DNA,CDR3 protein
TRBV5-1,few,TRBJ2-2,-,TGCGCCAGCAGCTTGTTAGGGGACGAGGCCGGGGAGCTGTTTTTT,CASSLLGDEAGELFF
TRBV10-3,many,TRBJ1-5,-,TGTGCCATCAGTGGGTCCGATGGGGTGAGCAATCAGCCCCAGCATTTT,CAISGSDGVSNQPQHF
TRBV20-1,few,TRBJ2-7,-,TGCAGTGCGGGGGAGAGTGACAGATTCTCCTACGAGCAGTACTTC,CSAGESDRFSYEQYF
TRBV18,few,TRBJ1-5,-,TGTGCCAGCTCACCAGGGCTGACAGCTAGCAATCAGCCCCAGCATTTT,CASSPGLTASNQPQHF
TRBV20-1,many,TRBJ2-2,-,TGCAGTGCTTATAACCCGGGGAACACCGGGGAGCTGTTTTTT,CSAYNPGNTGELFF
TRBV10-3,-,TRBJ2-1,-,TGTGCCATCAGTGCCGGAGCTTTTCAGGGTAATGAGCAGTTCTTC,CAISAGAFQGNEQFF
TRBV14,few,TRBJ2-7,-,TGTGCCAGCAGCCAAGTTTCTAGCTGGAGCTCCTACGAGCAGTACTTC,CASSQVSSWSSYEQYF
TRBV20-1,many,TRBJ2-1,TRBD2,TGCAGTGCTAGTGGCGGGAGGAGAAACTACAATGAGCAGTTCTTC,CSASGGRRNYNEQFF
TRBV7-3,few,TRBJ2-1,-,TGTGCCAGCAGGCGCGAAGCGGGACACTCAAGGGAGAATGAGCAGTTCTTC,CASRREAGHSRENEQFF
TRBV28,-,TRBJ2-5,TRBD2,TGTGCCAGCAGTCCGACTAGCGGGGGACCCGTGGGAGAGACCCAGTACTTC,CASSPTSGGPVGETQYF
TRBV20-1,many,TRBJ2-1,-,TGCAGTGCCGGGTCCTACAATGAGCAGTTCTTC,CSAGSYNEQFF
TRBV6-5,-,TRBJ2-2,TRBD1,TGTGCCAGCAGGCCCACCGGGACAGGGTACACCGGGGAGCTGTTTTTT,CASRPTGTGYTGELFF
TRBV6-1,-,TRBJ2-5,-,TGTGCCAGCAGTGAAATGGTTAGGGCAGCCCAAGAGACCCAGTACTTC,CASSEMVRAAQETQYF
TRBV12-3/TRBV12-4,many,TRBJ1-5,-,TGTGCCAGCAGCCGAGGGACTTTTTCCCAGCATTTT,CASSRGTFSQHF
TRBV12-3/TRBV12-4,many,TRBJ2-7,TRBD2,TGTGCCAGCAGTCTACTAGCGGGAGGCTACGAGCAGTACTTC,CASSLLAGGYEQYF
TRBV29-1,many,TRBJ1-1,-,TGCAGCGTTAGTCATTCTTTTGGGGGGACTGAAGCTTTCTTT,CSVSHSFGGTEAFF
TRBV5-6,few,TRBJ2-5,-,TGTGCCAGCAGCCCGGACAGATTGGAGACCCAGTACTTC,CASSPDRLETQYF
TRBV20-1,few,TRBJ2-4,-,TGCAGTGCAACCGACGGCCAGCTAGCCAAAAACATTCAGTACTTC,CSATDGQLAKNIQYF
TRBV5-5,-,TRBJ2-7,-,TGTGCCAGCAGCTTTTCCAGGGGGGGTCCCTACGAGCAGTACTTC,CASSFSRGGPYEQYF
TRBV12-3/TRBV12-4,many,TRBJ1-2,TRBD1,TGTGCCAGCAGTTCCACCCAGGTTTGGGGACAGCCGACCAGGGGCTACACCTTC,CASSSTQVWGQPTRGYTF
TRBV3-1,-,TRBJ2-7,-,TGTGCCAGCAGCCAAGTTAGGAGTAGTACAGGGTCCCACGAGCAGTACTTC,CASSQVRSSTGSHEQYF
TRBV24-1,-,TRBJ1-1,TRBD1,TGTGCCACCAGTGATCCCGGGACAGCAGGACCTAAAGCTTTCTTT,CATSDPGTAGPKAFF
TRBV6-5,-,TRBJ2-5,-,TGTGCCAGCAGCGCGAAACAGGGATCAGAGACCCAGTACTTC,CASSAKQGSETQYF
TRBV4-1,-,TRBJ1-1,-,TGCGCCAGCAGCCAAGAAGGATTCCAGGGTCTCCAACCTGAAGCTTTCTTT,CASSQEGFQGLQPEAFF
TRBV5-6,-,TRBJ1-1,-,TGTGCCAGCAGCTTGGCCGGTCGGTCGGCCGAAGCTTTCTTT,CASSLAGRSAEAFF
TRBV28,few,TRBJ2-1,-,TGTGCCAGCAGTTCTAGTTGGGAGCAGTTCTTC,CASSSSWEQFF
TRBV7-3,-,TRBJ2-3,-,TGTGCCAGCAGCTCCCAACTAAGCGGAGATACGCAGTATTTT,CASSSQLSGDTQYF
TRBV4-1,many,TRBJ2-1,-,TGCGCCAGCAGCCCCCCGGGACAACGCTCCTACAATGAGCAGTTCTTC,CASSPPGQRSYNEQFF
TRBV10-3,few,TRBJ2-6,-,TGTGCCATCAGGCCGGGTTTCACGCCTTCTGGGGCCAACGTCCTGACTTTC,CAIRPGFTPSGANVLTF
TRBV5-6,many,TRBJ2-5,-,TGTGCCAGCAGCCCGGGGTTTCAAGAGACCCAGTACTTC,CASSPGFQETQYF
TRBV20-1,few,TRBJ2-5,-,TGCAGTGTTATCGGGGGCGGATCGGAGACCCAGTACTTC,CSVIGGGSETQYF
TRBV7-7,few,TRBJ2-1,TRBD2,TGTGCCAGCAGCCCACTAGGGCGGGAGGGCCCCAATGAGCAGTTCTTC,CASSPLGREGPNEQFF
TRBV11-2,few,TRBJ2-2,TRBD1,TGTGCCAGCAGCTTAGGGGGGGGACAGGGAAACACCGGGGAGCTGTTTTTT,CASSLGGGQGNTGELFF
TRBV29-1,few,TRBJ1-1,TRBD1,TGCAGCGTTGATGACAGGGTAACCGTCGGAGCTTTCTTT,CSVDDRVTVGAFF
TRBV24-1,few,TRBJ2-5,-,TGTGCCACCAGTGGGTCAGGGGACCACCAAGAGACCCAGTACTTC,CATSGSGDHQETQYF
TRBV27,many,TRBJ1-2,-,TGTGCCAGTCGGACAGCTAGAATGACAGCTAACTATGGCTACACCTTC,CASRTARMTANYGYTF
TRBV20-1,few,TRBJ1-1,-,TGCAGTGCTTTCCAGGGGAACACTGAAGCTTTCTTT,CSAFQGNTEAFF
TRBV5-6,few,TRBJ2-5,TRBD1,TGTGCCAGCAGCTTGGGCTGGACAGGGTCTACAGAGACCCAGTACTTC,CASSLGWTGSTETQYF
TRBV7-9,-,TRBJ1-1,-,TGTGCCAGCAGCGCCGGGTCCGGAAACACTGAAGCTTTCTTT,CASSAGSGNTEAFF
TRBV20-1,-,TRBJ2-1,TRBD2,TGCAGTGCTATTACCCTAGCGGGAAGCTCCTACAATGAGCAGTTCTTC,CSAITLAGSSYNEQFF
TRBV28,-,TRBJ2-1,-,TGTGCCAGCAGTTTAATGATCCAGCGGGCCTCCTATGAGCAGTTCTTC,CASSLMIQRASYEQFF
TRBV2,-,TRBJ2-2,TRBD2,TGTGCCAGCTCGCGGGAGGGTCGGGTCACCGGGGAGCTGTTTTTT,CASSREGRVTGELFF
TRBV15,many,TRBJ2-1,TRBD1,TGTGCCACCCCCGGGACAGGAGACCGTCGGGGTGAGCAGTTCTTC,CATPGTGDRRGEQFF
TRBV24-1,-,TRBJ2-1,TRBD2,TGTGCCACCAGTGCCCGGTTGGCGGGAGGGAGCTCCTACAATGAGCAGTTCTTC,CATSARLAGGSSYNEQFF
TRBV10-3,many,TRBJ1-6,-,TGTGCCATCAGTGAGTCTATGGCAGGTTCTAATTCACCCCTCCACTTT,CAISESMAGSNSPLHF
TRBV20-1,-,TRBJ1-5,TRBD1,TGCAGTGCAACAGGGGGAGACCAGCCCCAGCATTTT,CSATGGDQPQHF